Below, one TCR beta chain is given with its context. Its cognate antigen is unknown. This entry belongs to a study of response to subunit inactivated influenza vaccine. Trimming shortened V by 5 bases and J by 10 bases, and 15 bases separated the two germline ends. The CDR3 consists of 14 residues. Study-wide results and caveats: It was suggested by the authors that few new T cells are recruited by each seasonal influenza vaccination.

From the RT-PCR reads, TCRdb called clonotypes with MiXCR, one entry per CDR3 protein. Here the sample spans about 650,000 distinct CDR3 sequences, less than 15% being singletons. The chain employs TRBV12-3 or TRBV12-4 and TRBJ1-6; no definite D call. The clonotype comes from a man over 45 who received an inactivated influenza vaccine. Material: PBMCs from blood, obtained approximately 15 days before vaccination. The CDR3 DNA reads TGTGCCAGCAGTCAGACATCAACGGGGTCACCCCTCCACTTT. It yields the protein CASSQTSTGSPLHF.